This TCR beta chain was recovered during a study of cytomegalovirus exposure and HLA in healthy donors. Notes on the study in general: Among TCR beta chains, those listed as cytomegalovirus-associated numbered around 160. In vitro data verified a few CMV-associated chains as specific for CMV antigens.

TCRdb's copy holds only in-frame clones and misses some; the assay was immunoSEQ multiplex PCR. The repertoire holds 120,000 or so clones, roughly 95% seen once, with 1.7% in the top ten. Germline V gene sequence: CDR1 SGHRS, CDR2 YFSETQ. Trimming took off 4 bases at V and 0 bases at J, with 15 bases between the two ends. The CDR3 contains 16 residues. As for this clone: Its specificity is unknown.

The clonotype comes from a man younger than 35 in good health and CMV-seronegative. V and J are TRBV5-1 and TRBJ2-3; a possible D gene is TRBD2 (5 bases). Sequenced: PBMCs. CDR3 coding DNA: TGCGCCAGCAGCGTCCCTACTAGAGTTAGCACAGATACGCAGTATTTT. Translating gives CASSVPTRVSTDTQYF.